This T cell receptor beta chain was captured by sequencing in a study of shared clonotypes between healthy human individuals (dated by TCRdb to the early 2020s). As for the study more broadly: The cohort comprised two women and a few men aged 18 to 49 years. For each donor, three plates each were used for CD4 naive and CD4 memory, two plates were used for CD8 naive, and one plate was used for CD8 memory. Blood TCR repertoires of roughly five healthy adults were deeply sequenced to estimate repertoire size and the extent of clonotype sharing between individuals. Different laboratories and diverse techniques were used to prepare libraries and sequence TCR repertoires, to increase sequencing depth and limit assay-specific biases. Between about 0.94 and 10 billion PBMCs per donor were obtained by leukapheresis. The paper's findings and limits, for the study overall: Because the study included only a small number of donors, the genetic and exposure-history diversity represented was limited. Clonotypes shared by all four sorted-subset donors showed higher generation probabilities than non-shared clonotypes. Rarefaction of sorted-subset datasets indicated incomplete sequencing despite the large sequencing depth. Estimated clonotype richness was generally larger for naive than for memory subsets. Pairwise subsampling led to the expectation that sequencing depth would affect the degree of clonotype sharing among donors. Sharing across four donors was observed for approximately 5% of naive CD4, less than 4% of naive CD8, 2% to 2.5% of memory CD4, and roughly 0.4% of memory CD8 clonotypes. Sampling was limited to blood, and TCR repertoires in tissue likely differ from TCR repertoires in blood.

CDR1 is given as SGHNT and CDR2 as YYREEE, both from the germline V gene (reference sequence). Reading from cysteine to phenylalanine, the CDR3 counts 18 amino acids. Only the CDR3 DNA stays, 54 bases, in frame from base 1. Relative to germline, V is missing 1 base and J is missing 4 bases, with 11 bases of the junction outside any gene match. TCR CDR3 regions were amplified from genomic DNA by multiplex PCR using the deep immunoSEQ assay. Extracted genomic DNA from each cell subset was spread evenly across all wells of several immunoSEQ 96-well plates, with each plate serving as a replicate. Each replicate PCR for sorted subsets received around 210 ng genomic DNA, equal to about 29,000 T cell genomes. Purified libraries were quantified with a Qubit 3.0 fluorometer, sized on a Bioanalyzer 2100, and re-quantified with the KAPA Library Quantification kit. A separate single-read 150-cycle Illumina NextSeq 550 flow cell was used to sequence each immunoSEQ 96-well plate. As for the original processing: Because the immunoSEQ output included only junctional sequences and no quality scores, the filtering could not be the same as the filtering used for full-length reads. Sequences were annotated with PyIR, a Python wrapper for IgBLAST v1.9, and V/J genes and CDR3 were assigned using IMGT germline references. Reads were removed for weak V/J assignments (E-value above 1e-6), missing CDR3, stop codons, out-of-frame junctions, or ambiguous translated residues. V3J clonotypes were defined by identical inferred V gene, J gene, and CDR3 amino acid sequence. To compute the percentage overlap between repertoires, the number of shared unique clonotypes was divided by the size of the smaller repertoire. Richness of each repertoire was evaluated using RTK rarefaction, the Chao1 estimator, and Recon v2.1 estimates of unobserved clonotypes. For all TCRbeta clonotypes obtained by the gDNA method from a handful of donors, generation probabilities were computed with OLGA. TCRdb holds this immuneACCESS table with in-frame rearrangements only. Some clones are missing; in checked studies, unresolved V genes explain under half, and the rest has no known cause. V and J calls and clone size are as listed in that table; D and trimming were resolved from the DNA. This sample comprises about 2.3 million clones, roughly 90% of them detected only once. Roughly 0.34% of the sample lies in the top ten.

Donors were healthy HIV-negative adults with no recently reported acute infections or vaccinations. Every donor was a Caucasian adult living in Nashville, Tennessee, USA. CD4+ T cells were enriched by magnetic negative selection; naive cells were then positively selected on CD45RA, and the negative fraction formed the memory subset. After blood collection by leukapheresis, PBMCs were isolated using Ficoll-Histopaque density gradient centrifugation and then cryopreserved in the vapor phase of liquid nitrogen. Analytical flow cytometry was used to check the purity and quantity of each magnetically sorted T cell population. Genomic DNA was isolated from every sorted fraction and measured by UV absorbance on a Nanodrop 2000c. As concerns this clone: Its antigen is still unknown. The sample holds no much larger clone one base away, and base qualities are not on file.

The TCR sequence derives from a man between 18 and 29 years old in good health. Some clones in this sample may be carry-over from other donors' samples. Source material: naive CD4+ T cells from PBMCs. This sample's cell subset or site label indicates: CD45RA+ positively selected. The chain is assembled from TRBV5-4 and TRBJ2-5, with 12 central nucleotides matching TRBD2. The CDR3 reads as follows: CASSLSRLAGGGGETQYF. The nucleotide sequence is given as TGTGCCAGCAGCTTGTCGCGCCTAGCGGGAGGGGGGGGAGAGACCCAGTACTTC.